Below, 14 T cell receptor beta chains from the same sample are listed, as sequenced in a study of T cells in Graves' hyperthyroidism and ophthalmopathy (dated by TCRdb to between 2017 and 2020). The library was built by means of multiplex PCR. Sequencing took place on an Illumina HiSeq 2000. TCR beta CDR3 regions were amplified from RNA transcripts. For the first round of RT-PCR on the TCR CDR3, the HTBI primer set was used together with the Qiagen OneStep RT-PCR kit. TCRdb reworked the public reads: Q25 trimming with fastp, MiXCR clone assembly, productive beta chains retained. For every CDR3 protein sequence, its rows merge into one entry that carries the most common genes and DNA. A total of 730,000 or so distinct CDR3 sequences appear in this sample, around a sixth of them only once. The leading ten clones occupy 16% of the sample. The source material was blood. These receptors were obtained from a woman aged 50 to 60 with Graves' hyperthyroidism that later progressed to Graves' ophthalmopathy.

This clonotype was detected only a few times. This chain links TRBV19 with TRBJ1-2; D not certain. The V gene's germline CDR1 is LNHDA and CDR2 SQIVND (reference sequence). The V end lost 8 bases, the J end lost 8 bases, and 12 bases lay between the germline ends. This CDR3 is 11 amino acids long. DNA of the CDR3: TGTGCCAGTTGTTGTGCCCGGGGCTACACCTTC. Translating it yields CASCCARGYTF.

This clonotype appeared many times. The V gene is TRBV7-3, the J gene TRBJ1-2; D not certain. Trimming shortened V by 3 bases and J by 6 bases, and 5 bases separated the two germline ends. CDR1 is SGHTA, CDR2 FQGTGA, per germline. CDR3 length equals 11 residues. CDR3 in amino acids: CASSLGNGYTF. The CDR3, as DNA: TGTGCCAGCAGCTTGGGGAATGGCTACACCTTC.

This clonotype was detected only a few times. The genes are TRBV6-1 and TRBJ1-5, with D unresolved. Germline V gives CDR1 MNHNS, CDR2 SASEGT. CDR3 size: 13 residues. V was pared by 9 bases and J by 0 bases, with 9 bases between. CDR3 amino acids: CASTPYSNQPQHF. The CDR3 nucleotides read TGTGCCAGTACTCCCTATAGCAATCAGCCCCAGCATTTT.

Of note for this clonotype: Possible read error: a much larger clone is one base away. This rearrangement joins TRBV7-9 to TRBJ2-1, with D hard to call. The CDR3 is 13 residues long. The ends were cut back, 1 base at V and 5 bases at J, with 6 bases in the middle. In germline, CDR1 is SEHNR, CDR2 FQNEAQ (reference sequence). The CDR3, as DNA: TGTGCCAGCAGCTTAGAGGCAGACAATGAGCAGTTCTTC. It yields the protein CASSLEADNEQFF.

This clonotype turned up a few times. The J gene is TRBJ2-3, the V gene TRBV4-1, with a weak D call TRBD2 (6 bases). The V gene lost 3 bases and the J gene lost 2 bases, with 12 bases spanning the gap. The CDR3 loop spans 15 amino acids. Germline V gene lookup returns CDR1 MGHRA and CDR2 YSYEKL. The CDR3 bases are TGCGCCAGCAGCCAGGAGGGACGGTACACAGATACGCAGTATTTT. This encodes CASSQEGRYTDTQYF.

The table lists this clonotype with a few counts. The chain links TRBV5-8 to TRBJ1-2, with 7 positions matching TRBD1. Germline loops: CDR1 SGHTS, CDR2 YDEGEE. CDR3 length: 15 amino acids. With 6 bases clipped from V and 3 bases from J, the junction kept 11 bases outside the gene matches. CDR3 DNA sequence: TGTGCCAGCAAAAATCCGGACAGGAACGACTATGGCTACACCTTC. It translates to CASKNPDRNDYGYTF.

This clonotype was recorded many times. The V and J genes are TRBV3-1 and TRBJ1-5; D unresolved. CDR3 length equals 15 residues. Germline CDR1 and CDR2: LGHDT and YNNKEL (reference sequence). V was cut by 0 bases and J by 4 bases, with 10 bases left in between. The CDR3 reads CASSQDWDLNQPQHF. As DNA, the CDR3 is TGTGCCAGCAGCCAAGATTGGGATCTAAATCAGCCCCAGCATTTT.

V is TRBV18 and J is TRBJ2-2; 9 nucleotides agree with TRBD1. Germline trimming cut 1 base from V and 2 bases from J; bases unmatched to any gene: 11. The CDR3 extends over 19 amino acids. Germline values: CDR1 KGHSH, CDR2 LQKENI. The CDR3 sequence is CASSPRSAQGARNTGELFF. The CDR3 nucleotides read TGTGCCAGCTCACCACGCTCCGCACAGGGGGCGCGTAACACCGGGGAGCTGTTTTTT.

This clonotype was detected ten times or more. The chain uses TRBV11-3 and TRBJ2-5; 9 bases line up with TRBD1. The CDR3 is made up of 15 amino acids. The germline V gene encodes CDR1 SGHNT and CDR2 YENEEA. The V gene end was trimmed by 5 bases and the J gene end by 0 bases; junction bases not matched to a gene: 4. The CDR3 region has the DNA TGTGCCAGCAGCCCACGACAGGGGGACCAAGAGACCCAGTACTTC. This gives the protein CASSPRQGDQETQYF.

In this sample, this clonotype turned up a few times. The chain is built from TRBV6-1 and TRBJ1-6; D may be TRBD1 (6 bases). The germline V and J ends were trimmed by 2 bases and 6 bases, with 11 bases remaining between them. This CDR3 contains 15 residues. CDR1 MNHNS and CDR2 SASEGT come from the germline V gene. For the CDR3, the DNA is TGTGCCAGCAGTGAATTTCAGGGGAGTAATTCACCCCTCCACTTT. Translated: CASSEFQGSNSPLHF.

This clonotype was picked up many times. This chain joins TRBV7-9 and TRBJ2-5; 7 nucleotides agree with TRBD1. The CDR3 is 14 amino acids. With 5 bases clipped from V and 5 bases from J, the junction kept 8 bases outside the gene matches. Germline lookup yields CDR1 SEHNR and CDR2 FQNEAQ (reference sequence). This CDR3 reads CASSHDRDQETQYF. The CDR3 nucleotides read TGTGCCAGCAGCCACGACAGGGATCAGGAGACCCAGTACTTC.

This clonotype was observed a handful of times. The V call is TRBV6-1, the J call TRBJ2-2, with no clear D. In germline, CDR1 is MNHNS, CDR2 SASEGT. The germline V and J ends were trimmed by 2 bases and 6 bases, with 13 bases remaining between them. CDR3 length: 15 residues. CDR3 coding DNA: TGTGCCAGCAGTGAACCCTACACGTTAGCCGGGGAGCTGTTTTTT. Its translation: CASSEPYTLAGELFF.

The chain has TRBV5-1 and TRBJ2-2; D remains ambiguous. The germline V gene encodes CDR1 SGHRS and CDR2 YFSETQ. The CDR3 runs to 16 residues. V was shortened by 0 bases and J by 2 bases, with 11 bases between the two germline ends. The CDR3 loop is CASSLARVANTGELFF. CDR3 DNA: TGCGCCAGCAGCTTGGCAAGGGTTGCTAACACCGGGGAGCTGTTTTTT.

This clonotype occurred a few times. The chain carries TRBV7-2 and TRBJ2-7; unclear D gene. The CDR3 has 13 amino acids. Germline V gene lookup returns CDR1 SGHTA and CDR2 FQGNSA. Between the trimmed V and J ends, which lost 2 bases and 6 bases, there was a span of 11 bases. As DNA, the CDR3 is TGTGCCAGCAGCTTAAGTGCCGGGTTCGAGCAGTACTTC. Protein product: CASSLSAGFEQYF.